This T cell receptor (beta chain) stems from a study of blood T cells in healthy people across ages. Points from the study as a whole: A roughly linear fall in TCR beta diversity per million T cells was seen with increasing age.

The CDR3 is 16 amino acids. The V end was cut by 1 base, the J end by 2 bases, with 12 bases between. The germline V gene has CDR1 KGHSH and CDR2 LQKENI. Sample-barcoded 5' priming and a J-beta primer mix drove a second PCR of roughly 6 to 12 cycles. Each cDNA molecule carried a tag from a template-switch adaptor that contained 12 random nucleotides. A single record per CDR3 protein comes from TCRdb applying MiXCR to the 5' RACE reads. The table shows about 930,000 distinct CDR3 sequences, with around 29% occurring only once. As for this clonotype: As yet, its antigen is unknown.

These sequences were also reported in another study, on T cells of mothers and their children.

This clonotype was sampled from a woman aged 40 to 55 in good health. Sequences were obtained from blood. The chain has TRBV18 and TRBJ2-1, with D maybe TRBD1 (6 bases). The CDR3 is CASSPLGGTPYNEQFF. The CDR3 DNA reads as TGTGCCAGCTCACCACTAGGGGGAACACCCTACAATGAGCAGTTCTTC.